These 28 T cell receptor beta chains share one sample of origin, sequenced in a study of T cell responses to AZD1222 COVID-19 vaccine. Sequenced by immunoSEQ multiplex PCR; TCRdb stores in-frame clones only, minus some. The sample holds fewer than 150,000 clones; 90% are singletons and the top ten take around 3.5%. Here the sequenced sample was peripheral blood, taken on day 0 of AZD1222 vaccination. The receptors here all came from an adult in good health.

The V and J genes are TRBV6-5 and TRBJ1-2; weak D call: TRBD1 (5 bases). The CDR3 extends over 15 amino acids. V lost 6 bases and J 2 bases, leaving 16 bases between the germline ends. Germline assignment: CDR1 MNHEY and CDR2 SVGAGI. Here the CDR3 DNA reads TGTGCCAGCAGGGGGGGACCCGGGACGAACTATGGCTACACCTTC. Amino acids: CASRGGPGTNYGYTF.

The V call is TRBV19, the J call TRBJ2-3; tentatively, D is TRBD1 or TRBD2 (5 bases each). Germline V gene data show CDR1 as LNHDA and CDR2 as SQIVND (reference sequence). This CDR3 contains 17 residues. Trimming stripped 6 bases from V and 6 bases from J, with 25 bases between. CDR3 in amino acids: CASSSRGSLLSRDTQYF. DNA for the CDR3: TGTGCCAGTAGCTCGAGGGGCTCCCTGCTTTCCCGCGATACGCAGTATTTT. Full variable domain (rest looked up from reference TRBV19 and TRBJ2-3): DGGITQSPKYLFRKEGQNVTLSCEQNLNHDAMYWYRQDPGQGLRLIYYSQIVNDFQKGDIAEGYSVSREKKESFPLTVTSAQKNPTAFYLCASSSRGSLLSRDTQYFGPGTRLTVL.

The rearrangement joins TRBV7-8 to TRBJ2-5, with D maybe TRBD1 (6 bases). This CDR3 region has 15 residues. V was clipped by 1 base and J by 5 bases, with 14 bases between them. Per germline, CDR1 SGHVS and CDR2 FQNEAQ. The CDR3 loop is CASSLGGRQAETQYF. The CDR3 DNA reads TGTGCCAGCAGCTTAGGGGGGAGACAGGCGGAGACCCAGTACTTC. Complete variable domain (other parts from reference TRBV7-8 and TRBJ2-5): GAGVSQSPRYKVAKRGQDVALRCDPISGHVSLFWYQQALGQGPEFLTYFQNEAQLDKSGLPSDRFFAERPEGSVSTLKIQRTQQEDSAVYLCASSLGGRQAETQYFGPGTRLLVL.

This clone was detected only once. This chain joins TRBV19 and TRBJ1-2; a possible D gene is TRBD1 (5 bases). Germline CDR1 is LNHDA and CDR2 is SQIVND (reference sequence). The V gene lost 8 bases and the J gene lost 4 bases, with 17 bases spanning the gap. The CDR3 is 14 residues long. DNA for the CDR3: TGTGCCAGTTCCGGGGACCCTGTCAGCTATGGCTACACCTTC. It translates to CASSGDPVSYGYTF. The complete variable domain, with remaining parts taken from reference TRBV19 and TRBJ1-2, reads DGGITQSPKYLFRKEGQNVTLSCEQNLNHDAMYWYRQDPGQGLRLIYYSQIVNDFQKGDIAEGYSVSREKKESFPLTVTSAQKNPTAFYLCASSGDPVSYGYTFGSGTRLTVV.

V gene TRBV4-2 combines with J gene TRBJ2-7, with a possible D match to TRBD1 (6 bases). CDR3 length: 16 residues. The germline V gene has CDR1 LGHNA and CDR2 YNFKEQ. The V end lost 2 bases, the J end lost 2 bases, and 16 bases lay between the germline ends. The CDR3 sequence is CASSQSLPDRPYEQYF. The CDR3 DNA is TGTGCCAGCAGCCAATCCCTGCCCGACAGGCCCTACGAGCAGTACTTC.

The chain carries TRBV15 and TRBJ1-4; D unclear. The V end lost 8 bases, the J end lost 3 bases, and 7 bases lay between the germline ends. The CDR3 extends over 12 amino acids. CDR1 is LNHNV, CDR2 YYDKDF, per germline (reference sequence). Here the CDR3 DNA reads TGTGCCACCGGGGTACCTAATGAAAAACTGTTTTTT. It encodes CATGVPNEKLFF.

This rearrangement joins TRBV7-2 to TRBJ1-6; 7 positions match TRBD1. Germline CDR1 is SGHTA and CDR2 is FQGNSA. This CDR3 region has 15 residues. V gave up 6 bases and J gave up 6 bases; unmatched junction bases: 8. The CDR3 spells CASSPTGSSNSPLHF. CDR3 bases: TGTGCCAGCAGTCCGACAGGGTCTTCTAATTCACCCCTCCACTTT.

CDR3 sequence: CASSLESAGGRETQYF. Here the CDR3 DNA reads TGTGCCAGCAGCCTAGAGTCGGCGGGAGGTCGAGAGACCCAGTACTTC. V usage is TRBV7-2 and J usage is TRBJ2-5; 8 positions match TRBD2. J lost 4 bases, V lost 5 bases, and 12 bases had no gene match. The CDR3 consists of 16 residues. CDR1 is SGHTA and CDR2 is FQGNSA in the germline V gene.

The chain employs TRBV10-2 and TRBJ2-1; possible D gene TRBD2, 5 bases. CDR3 length: 13 residues. Germline V gene lookup returns CDR1 WSHSY and CDR2 SAAADI. V dropped 2 bases and J dropped 8 bases, with 10 bases sitting between them. The CDR3 loop is CASSEGEYDEQFF. The CDR3 DNA reads TGCGCCAGCAGTGAGGGGGAGTACGATGAGCAGTTCTTC.

This sequence joins TRBV5-6 and TRBJ1-2; 9 bases map to TRBD1. Germline V CDR1 and CDR2: SGHDT, YYEEEE. This CDR3 has 14 residues. Trimming cost V 3 bases and J 6 bases; bases outside gene matches: 6. As DNA, the CDR3 is TGTGCCAGCAGCTCCGGGACAGGGCTAAATGGCTACACCTTC. It yields the protein CASSSGTGLNGYTF.

This sequence joins TRBV18 and TRBJ1-5; 7 positions match TRBD1. Unmatched junction bases numbered 9, after V lost 6 bases and J lost 4 bases. The CDR3 extends over 15 amino acids. CDR1 and CDR2 (germline): KGHSH, LQKENI. The CDR3 sequence is CASSLTGKGNQPQHF. The CDR3 nucleotides read TGTGCCAGCTCGCTGACAGGGAAGGGGAATCAGCCCCAGCATTTT.

The rearrangement uses TRBV2 and TRBJ2-7; 11 bases are shared with TRBD2. The ends lost 6 bases at V and 6 bases at J; junction bases unmatched: 7. The germline V gene encodes CDR1 SNHLY and CDR2 FYNNEI. The CDR3 consists of 14 residues. CDR3 DNA sequence: TGTGCCAGCAGAACTAGCGGGAGAATGGGCGAGCAGTACTTC. This sequence encodes CASRTSGRMGEQYF.

The V and J genes are TRBV7-9 and TRBJ2-1, with 8 bases that match TRBD2. The V gene end was trimmed by 5 bases and the J gene end by 0 bases; junction bases not matched to a gene: 9. The CDR3 covers 17 residues. Looked up from germline, CDR1 is SEHNR and CDR2 is FQNEAQ (reference sequence). CDR3 coding DNA: TGTGCCAGCAGCACCAGCGCTCGGGGGGGCTCCTACAATGAGCAGTTCTTC. This gives the protein CASSTSARGGSYNEQFF.

The genes are TRBV5-1 and TRBJ2-5; 10 bases are a match to TRBD1. The CDR3 is 14 amino acids. Germline CDR1 reads SGHRS; CDR2 reads YFSETQ. Losses at the gene ends were 7 bases for V and 7 bases for J; bases not matched to a gene: 10. The CDR3 bases are TGCGCCAGCCTTCCCGGGACAGGGGAAGGGACCCAGTACTTC. Amino acid sequence: CASLPGTGEGTQYF.

V is TRBV29-1 and J is TRBJ2-1; TRBD1 matches at 12 bases. Germline V gene data show CDR1 as SQVTM and CDR2 as ANQGSEA. The length of the CDR3 is 17 residues. J was trimmed by 6 bases and V by 1 base; bases with no gene match: 10. CDR3 protein: CSVEGWPGQGASNEQFF. CDR3 DNA: TGCAGCGTTGAAGGTTGGCCGGGACAGGGGGCGAGCAATGAGCAGTTCTTC.

This chain joins TRBV7-2 and TRBJ1-6; 10 bases are shared with TRBD1. Looked up from germline, CDR1 is SGHTA and CDR2 is FQGNSA. The CDR3 extends over 13 amino acids. The trim removed 3 bases at V and 11 bases at J, leaving 1 base unmatched. The CDR3 bases are TGTGCCAGCAGCTTGGGACAGGGGACACCCCTCCACTTT. This codes for CASSLGQGTPLHF.

The V call is TRBV29-1, the J call TRBJ1-2; TRBD1 is a possible D gene (5 bases). Trimming took 3 bases from V and 6 from J, leaving 11 bases between them. Germline V gives CDR1 SQVTM, CDR2 ANQGSEA. The CDR3 runs 12 residues. The CDR3 sequence: CSVDSGRDGYTF. The CDR3 bases are TGCAGCGTTGATTCAGGGCGCGATGGCTACACCTTC.

This chain joins TRBV19 and TRBJ1-4, with a tentative D call TRBD1 (5 bases). In germline, CDR1 is LNHDA, CDR2 SQIVND (reference sequence). The CDR3 loop spans 12 amino acids. The germline V and J ends were trimmed by 6 bases and 6 bases, with 8 bases remaining between them. The CDR3 DNA sequence: TGTGCCAGTAGCTTGGGGCATGAAAAACTGTTTTTT. It yields the protein CASSLGHEKLFF.

The chain employs TRBV9 and TRBJ2-3; D not certain. Germline-derived CDR1 and CDR2 are SGDLS and YYNGEE. The CDR3 extends over 13 amino acids. V gave up 2 bases and J gave up 0 bases, with 4 bases separating them. CDR3 region: CASSVTSTDTQYF. The CDR3 DNA reads TGTGCCAGCAGCGTGACCAGCACAGATACGCAGTATTTT.

This sequence joins TRBV9 and TRBJ2-7, with D possibly matching TRBD2 (5 bases). Per the germline V gene, CDR1 is SGDLS and CDR2 is YYNGEE. The CDR3 is made up of 15 amino acids. V lost 4 bases, J lost 9 bases, and 23 bases lay in between. The CDR3 region is CASSPTRDTLRVQYF. In DNA, the CDR3 is TGTGCCAGCAGCCCCACCCGGGATACTCTACGAGTGCAGTACTTC.

The chain carries TRBV2 and TRBJ2-1; 11 nucleotides match TRBD1. V trimming: 6 bases; J trimming: 6 bases; junction bases outside the gene matches: 7. This CDR3 contains 15 residues. Germline-derived CDR1 and CDR2 are SNHLY and FYNNEI. The CDR3 nucleotides read TGTGCCAGCAGAGAGGGAGGGACAGGGGGCAATGAGCAGTTCTTC. This translates into CASREGGTGGNEQFF.

The V and J genes are TRBV11-2 and TRBJ2-1; no clear D gene. Germline CDR1 reads SGHAT; CDR2 reads FQNNGV. The V and J ends lost 2 bases and 3 bases respectively, with 11 bases between them. CDR3 length: 15 residues. CDR3 DNA sequence: TGTGCCAGCAGCTTACCCCTCGCGGTCTACAATGAGCAGTTCTTC. This sequence encodes CASSLPLAVYNEQFF.

This clone was detected only once. CDR3 nucleotides: TGTGCCAGCAGTGCGGGGCGGGCCACTGAAGCTTTCTTT. It codes for CASSAGRATEAFF. The J gene is TRBJ1-1, the V gene TRBV25-1, with a possible D match to TRBD1 (5 bases). V was pared by 4 bases and J by 4 bases, with 10 bases between. Germline assignment: CDR1 MGHDK and CDR2 SYGVNS. The length of the CDR3 is 13 residues.

The chain employs TRBV30 and TRBJ1-1; 9 positions match TRBD1. The length of the CDR3 is 15 residues. Trimming took 5 bases from V and 0 from J; bases not matched to a gene: 7. Germline CDR1 and CDR2: GTSNPN and SVGIG (reference sequence). The CDR3 reads CAWGTGTGMNTEAFF. As DNA, the CDR3 is TGTGCCTGGGGGACCGGGACAGGGATGAACACTGAAGCTTTCTTT. Drawing the rest from reference TRBV30 and TRBJ1-1, the complete variable domain is SQTIHQWPATLVQPVGSPLSLECTVEGTSNPNLYWYRQAAGRGLQLLFYSVGIGQISSEVPQNLSASRPQDRQFILSSKKLLLSDSGFYLCAWGTGTGMNTEAFFGQGTRLTVV.

V and J are TRBV28 and TRBJ1-5; no firm D call. Germline assignment: CDR1 MDHEN and CDR2 SYDVKM. V lost 5 bases, J lost 3 bases, and 20 bases lay in between. There are 17 residues in the CDR3. For the CDR3, the DNA is TGTGCCAGCAGTACCTACCCGTCTCAGCCGTTCAATCAGCCCCAGCATTTT. It translates to CASSTYPSQPFNQPQHF.

This chain joins TRBV28 and TRBJ1-2; D call uncertain. CDR1 and CDR2 from the germline V gene are MDHEN and SYDVKM. Trimming cost V 4 bases and J 4 bases, with 19 bases left between them. The CDR3 is 16 residues long. DNA for the CDR3: TGTGCCAGCAGTTCCCCTCCGGGCAGGAGGTTCTATGGCTACACCTTC. Its protein product is CASSSPPGRRFYGYTF.

V is TRBV7-3 and J is TRBJ2-3, with 7 bases fitting TRBD2. CDR1 and CDR2 (germline): SGHTA, FQGTGA. CDR3 length: 16 residues. After removal of 0 bases from V and 2 bases from J, the junction contained 5 bases not matched to a gene. The CDR3 DNA sequence: TGTGCCAGCAGCTTAACGGGACTATCCCCCACAGATACGCAGTATTTT. As protein: CASSLTGLSPTDTQYF.

The chain has TRBV18 and TRBJ2-7, with 10 bases that match TRBD2. The CDR3 length is 14 residues. Losses at the gene ends were 3 bases for V and 4 bases for J; bases not matched to a gene: 3. Germline values: CDR1 KGHSH, CDR2 LQKENI. The CDR3 loop is CASSPLAGEYEQYF. In DNA form, the CDR3 reads TGTGCCAGCTCACCCCTAGCGGGAGAGTACGAGCAGTACTTC.